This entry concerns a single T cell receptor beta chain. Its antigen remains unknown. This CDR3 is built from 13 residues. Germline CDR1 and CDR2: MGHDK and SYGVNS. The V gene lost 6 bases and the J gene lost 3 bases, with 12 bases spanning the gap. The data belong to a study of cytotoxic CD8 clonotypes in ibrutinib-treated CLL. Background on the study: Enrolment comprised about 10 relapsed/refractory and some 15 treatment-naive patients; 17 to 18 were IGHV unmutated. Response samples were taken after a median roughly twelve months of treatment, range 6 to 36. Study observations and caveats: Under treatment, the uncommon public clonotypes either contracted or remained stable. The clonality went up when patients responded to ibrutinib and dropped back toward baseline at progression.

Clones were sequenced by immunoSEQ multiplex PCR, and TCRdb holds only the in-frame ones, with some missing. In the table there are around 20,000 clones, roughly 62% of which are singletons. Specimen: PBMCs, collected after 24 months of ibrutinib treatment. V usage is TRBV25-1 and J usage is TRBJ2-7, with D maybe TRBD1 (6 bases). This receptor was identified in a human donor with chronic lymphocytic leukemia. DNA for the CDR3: TGTGCCAGCAGCGCTACAGGGTTCTACGAGCAGTACTTC. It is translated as CASSATGFYEQYF.